This T cell receptor beta chain came from a study of cytomegalovirus exposure and HLA in healthy donors (dated by TCRdb to 2017 to 2019). For the study in its entirety: An earlier analysis of approximately 600 of the donors reported roughly 300 Gb of sequence data and 117 million unique TCR beta sequences from around 200 million T cells. Roughly 290 gigabases of sequencing data and tens of millions of unique TCR sequences made up an early release that covered approximately 650 HLA-typed donors. Of the roughly 400 genotyped donors, 81% were placed in the genetic ancestry cluster associated with self-reported Caucasian donors. The study aimed to test whether signatures of past pathogen exposure could be identified by cataloging public T cell receptors. The study profiled the T cell repertoires of hundreds of subjects by immunosequencing and related them to cytomegalovirus serostatus. In addition to the first cohort of roughly 670 subjects, a separate validation cohort of approximately 120 different subjects was used. The study combined high-throughput TCR immunosequencing, statistical association of individual TCRs with disease status, and machine learning to predict cytomegalovirus infection status. A later analysis re-examined previously published TCR beta repertoires from roughly 720 donors and added high-resolution HLA genotyping to investigate patterns of TCR occurrence. Rather than drawing on any new phenotypic data, the later analysis identified candidate immune exposures from TCR beta sequences and the way those sequences occurred across donors. An earlier analysis of some 600 of the donors applied high-throughput TCR beta sequencing to assess whether each TCR beta V gene segment acted as functional or pseudogenic. Donor age, sex, ethnicity and CMV serostatus were compiled together with the repertoire data. A later genetic analysis used genome-wide SNP genotypes for about 65% of the roughly 700 donors, treating that subset as a discovery cohort. Every discovery cohort repertoire had been produced on one sequencing platform. Both class I and class II loci were covered by HLA typing, at four-digit resolution. The number of typed donors differed by locus: about 620-640 for A, B, C, DRB1 and DQB1; roughly 510 for DQA1; 600 to 610 for DPA1; and roughly 470 for DPB1. A few DR-DQ haplotypes were handled as single units for association and clustering because linkage in the cohort was strong. On average, over 200,000 unique TCR beta nucleotide sequences were sequenced per donor among some 420 genotyped donors of the cohort, with roughly 18% of those sequences being non-productive.

From the cysteine up to the phenylalanine, the CDR3 has a length of 13 residues. Only the CDR3 portion is preserved as DNA: 39 bases, with reading frame beginning at the first base. Trimming takes 5 bases from V and 4 bases from J, and the germline ends sit 11 bases apart. CDR1 SGHRS and CDR2 YFSETQ are derived from the germline V gene. With respect to this clone: The target of this receptor is not known. Base qualities are not recorded, but no much larger clone differs from it by a single base.

General study outcomes and caveats: Several of the top co-occurrence clusters appeared to be linked to parvovirus B19, influenza, CMV and Epstein-Barr virus, according to a later analysis. A cluster of highly shared sequence variants was judged likely to represent a technical artifact of the sequencing pipeline. Some IMGT-functional V segments, including TRBV6-2 and TRBV6-3, could not be distinguished by the 87-base-pair reads and were therefore excluded. Because HLA typing was missing for some donors at each locus, association tests included only the typed subset. When HLA alleles, especially DR and DQ, strongly co-occurred, attributing TCR associations to individual alleles was difficult. According to a later analysis, most CMV-associated TCR beta chains appeared to be HLA-restricted, and the HLA associations seemed to be driven largely by CMV exposure. Broadly in line with IMGT annotations, most TCR beta V segments showed up in productive rearrangements about 87% or about 30% of the time in an earlier analysis of under 700 of the donors. Because counts were too low, seventeen rarely observed V segments, including chromosome 9 orphons, were left out of the earlier analysis of a few hundred of the donors. A further reported finding was that TCR beta sequences accurately predicted the HLA-A and HLA-B alleles for most subjects in the first cohort. The classifier was reported to diagnose cytomegalovirus status with high specificity and sensitivity in both the original and validation cohorts. CMV serostatus was the only immune exposure information available for the cohort. While some public TCRs were present in many individuals, most TCR sequences turned up only very rarely across donors. Correlated functional status among segregating V segments might reflect linkage disequilibrium, but an unknown experimental factor could not be ruled out. The presence/absence analyses assumed that sequencing depth was roughly uniform across donors, and that assumption may not be true. The authors suggested that the approach could potentially be generalized to other disease states and immunological phenotypes. The cohort was sequenced for TCR beta chains only, and without alpha or paired-chain data the features that could be detected were limited. A total of about 150 TCR beta chains were listed by the study as associated with cytomegalovirus. In a later analysis, the rate of TCR association differed among HLA loci, with DRB1 alleles having the most associated TCRs and HLA-C alleles having the fewest. Three of the identified cytomegalovirus-associated TCR beta chains were confirmed in vitro to be specific for cytomegalovirus antigens. Specific HLA alleles were associated with some 15,000 TCR beta sequences at a false discovery rate of 0.05 in a later analysis. A later genetic analysis reported fewer N-insertions in productive TCRs among donors in an Asian-associated ancestry cluster than the approximately 670-donor mean. In a later genetic analysis, a missense DCLRE1C variant was associated with V-gene and J-gene trimming of TCR beta chains, and the association was replicated in an independent cohort. Compared with equally common non-associated chains, HLA-associated TCR beta chains in a later analysis were more clonally expanded and had lower generation probabilities.

Library preparation was by the immunoSEQ multiplex PCR assay. For the multiplex PCR, a mixture combining 60 forward primers for TCR Vbeta segments and 13 reverse primers for TCR Jbeta segments was used. The CDR3 region of rearranged TCR beta genes was amplified from genomic DNA by a multiplex PCR assay. The Illumina HiSeq System was used to sequence the amplified TCR beta libraries as 87-base-pair reads. Turning to the authors' computational methods: A later analysis counted about 80 million unique TCR beta chains across the 650 to 700 repertoires, and some 11 million of these chains were shared by at least two donors. To remove PCR and sequencing errors, raw reads were error-corrected and collapsed into unique sequences using a nearest-neighbor algorithm that merged closely related sequences. Alignment of CDR3 sequences to IMGT reference sequences was used to assign V, D and J gene segments. For a sequence to be retained, a match of at least six nucleotides was required to both a V gene segment and a J gene segment. Rearrangements were called productive when the CDR3 lacked stop codons and stayed in frame with V and J; all others were non-productive. Following IMGT convention, CDR3 was defined as the stretch from the second conserved V-encoded cysteine to the conserved J-encoded phenylalanine. Sequences without an unambiguous match to a single V gene segment were excluded from the earlier analysis of a few hundred of the donors. In an earlier analysis of several hundred of the donors, a V segment was called functional when productive rearrangements were above 56.7%, and segregating when the standard deviation between donors exceeded 5%. A statistical classification framework was built for diagnosing cytomegalovirus status from the catalog of TCR beta chain sequences. A later analysis assigned V and J genes by comparing TCR nucleotide sequences with IMGT/GENE-DB human TR gene sequences. Using the TCRdist pipeline, a later analysis assigned CDR3 sequences along with most-parsimonious VDJ recombination scenarios. In a later analysis, each TCR beta chain was defined by its CDR3 amino acid sequence together with its V-gene family, and reads without a unique V-gene family were excluded. As a way to deal with suspected cross-contamination and a sequencing artifact, a later analysis dropped 450 to 700 nucleotide sequences that were highly shared and had low generation probability. In a later analysis, a clonal expansion index for each public chain was calculated from normalized within-repertoire ranks of inferred template counts. A later analysis computed generation probabilities with a VDJ recombination model fitted to out-of-frame rearrangements, and checked the results against IGoR. Hypergeometric tests were used in a later analysis to score TCR-TCR, TCR-HLA and TCR-CMV co-occurrence, with a repertoire-size bias correction applied to the TCR pairs. False discovery rates were estimated in a later analysis by permuting HLA or CMV assignments 20 times. In a later analysis, co-occurring TCRs were grouped using DBSCAN, with TCRdist sequence similarity added in when clustering inside HLA-allele-positive subsets. Co-occurrence clustering excluded repertoires with fewer than 30,000 or more than 120,000 public chains, plus five with anomalous nucleotide sharing. The table was pulled from immuneACCESS by TCRdb, which kept in-frame rearrangements only. Such tables lose some clones; where checked, under half of the loss comes from unresolved V genes, and the rest has no known cause. Clone size and the V and J calls come from that table; the DNA yielded D and trimming. In this sample the table shows 60,000 to 85,000 clones, 78% of which occur a single time. The ten largest account for less than 2% of the sample.

The cohort consisted of 666 healthy bone marrow donors. Cohort members were all nominally healthy when sampled, although unrecorded immune exposures were likely present. The donor was CMV seronegative and belonged to the group of approximately 320 seronegative cohort members. A peripheral blood sample was collected from each donor, and TCR beta sequencing was performed on peripheral blood mononuclear cells. Genomic DNA extraction from the blood cell samples was performed with the Qiagen DNeasy Blood Extraction Kit. The source of this sequence is a man aged 35 to 55 in good health and CMV-seronegative. The V and J genes are TRBV5-1 and TRBJ2-3; TRBD2 is perhaps the D gene, given 6 matching bases. Sequencing input: PBMCs. The DNA is as follows: TGCGCCAGCAGTTGGCTAGCGTCAGATACGCAGTATTTT. This yields the protein CASSWLASDTQYF.